These 5 T cell receptor beta chains originate from one sample sequenced in a study of T cell responses to AZD1222 COVID-19 vaccine (dated by TCRdb to the early 2020s). Sample time point, as interpreted from the label and publication: baseline before first vaccination. The library relied on the immunoSEQ multiplex PCR assay. What TCRdb holds here is the immuneACCESS table cut down to in-frame rearrangements. Part of the clones is not present; checked against another copy, under half of the missing clones reflect an unresolved V gene, and the others are unexplained. Here the sample has some 64,000 clones; approximately 80% occur a single time. The leading ten clones occupy about an eighth of the sample. This material consisted of peripheral blood, taken on day 0 of AZD1222 vaccination. These receptors were obtained from an adult in good health.

The chain recombines TRBV21-1 with TRBJ1-2; the table's D call TRBD1 went unverified against the DNA. TRBV21-1 is tagged as a pseudogene. This CDR3 has 12 residues. Here the CDR3 reads CATPWTTYGYTF. Written as DNA, the CDR3 is TGTGCCACCCCTTGGACAACCTATGGCTACACCTTC.

The table lists this clone with a count of one. The V call is TRBV7-8, the J call TRBJ1-5; D gene ambiguous. The V gene lost 2 bases and the J gene lost 4 bases, with 6 bases spanning the gap. The germline CDR1 and CDR2 sequences are SGHVS and FQNEAQ. This CDR3 contains 13 residues. For the CDR3, the DNA is TGTGCCAGCAGCTTAAGTCCTAATCAGCCCCAGCATTTT. Translating it yields CASSLSPNQPQHF.

The rearrangement uses TRBV13 and TRBJ2-1; TRBD1 is a possible D gene (6 bases). Germline values: CDR1 PRHDT, CDR2 FYEKMQ (reference sequence). The CDR3 sequence is 15 residues long. V lost 6 bases to trimming and J lost 7 bases, with 19 bases between them. CDR3 DNA sequence: TGTGCCAGCAGTCTATCAGGGGCCCCAAGTAATGAGCAGTTCTTC. Translating gives CASSLSGAPSNEQFF.

The CDR3 protein is CASRRTGSSYEQYF. CDR3 nucleotides: TGCGCCAGCAGAAGGACGGGCAGCTCCTACGAGCAGTACTTC. The J gene is TRBJ2-7, the V gene TRBV5-1, with D hard to call. The V and J ends lost 5 bases and 0 bases respectively, with 12 bases between them. In germline, CDR1 is SGHRS, CDR2 YFSETQ. This CDR3 contains 14 residues.

This clone showed up just a few times. The V and J genes are TRBV5-8 and TRBJ2-1; D gene uncertain. V was shortened by 4 bases and J by 2 bases, with 1 base between the two germline ends. Germline V gene sequence: CDR1 SGHTS, CDR2 YDEGEE. This CDR3 region has 11 residues. The CDR3 is CASSAYNEQFF. The DNA of the CDR3 is TGTGCCAGCAGCGCCTACAATGAGCAGTTCTTC. Complete variable domain (other parts from reference TRBV5-8 and TRBJ2-1): EAGVTQSPTHLIKTRGQQATLRCSPISGHTSVYWYQQALGLGLQFLLWYDEGEERNRGNFPPRFSGRQFPNYSSELNVNALELEDSALYLCASSAYNEQFFGPGTRLTVL.